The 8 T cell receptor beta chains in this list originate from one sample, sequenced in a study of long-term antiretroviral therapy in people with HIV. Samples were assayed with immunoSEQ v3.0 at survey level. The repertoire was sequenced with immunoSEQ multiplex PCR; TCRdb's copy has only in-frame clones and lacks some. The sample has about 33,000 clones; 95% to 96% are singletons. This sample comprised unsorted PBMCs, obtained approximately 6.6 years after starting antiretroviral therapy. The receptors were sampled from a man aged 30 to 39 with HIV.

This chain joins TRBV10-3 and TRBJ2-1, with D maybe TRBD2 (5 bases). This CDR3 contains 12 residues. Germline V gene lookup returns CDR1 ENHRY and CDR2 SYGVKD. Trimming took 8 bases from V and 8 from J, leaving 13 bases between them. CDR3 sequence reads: CAIGLAADEQFF. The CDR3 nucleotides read TGTGCCATCGGTCTAGCAGCGGATGAGCAGTTCTTC.

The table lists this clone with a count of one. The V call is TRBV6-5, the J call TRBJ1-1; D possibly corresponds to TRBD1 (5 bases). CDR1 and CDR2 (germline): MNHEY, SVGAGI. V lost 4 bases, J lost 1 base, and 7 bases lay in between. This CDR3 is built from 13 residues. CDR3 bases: TGTGCCAGCAGTTGGGGGAGGAACACTGAAGCTTTCTTT. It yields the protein CASSWGRNTEAFF.

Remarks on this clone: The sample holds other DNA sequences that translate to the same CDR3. The CDR3 DNA sequence: TGCAGCGTGAGCACAGTCGGAAACACCATATATTTT. Translation: CSVSTVGNTIYF. The rearrangement uses TRBV29-1 and TRBJ1-3; D not certain. The germline gives CDR1 SQVTM, CDR2 ANQGSEA. V dropped 6 bases and J dropped 4 bases, with 10 bases sitting between them. This CDR3 spans 12 amino acids.

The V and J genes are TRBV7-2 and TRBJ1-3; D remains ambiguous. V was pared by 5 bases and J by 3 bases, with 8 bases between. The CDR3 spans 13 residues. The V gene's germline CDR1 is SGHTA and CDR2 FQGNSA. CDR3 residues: CASSRPDGNTIYF. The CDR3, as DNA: TGTGCCAGCAGCCGCCCGGATGGAAACACCATATATTTT. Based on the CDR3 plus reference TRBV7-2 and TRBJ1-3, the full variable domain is GAGVSQSPSNKVTEKGKDVELRCDPISGHTALYWYRQSLGQGLEFLIYFQGNSAPDKSGLPSDRFSAERTGGSVSTLTIQRTQQEDSAVYLCASSRPDGNTIYFGEGSWLTVV.

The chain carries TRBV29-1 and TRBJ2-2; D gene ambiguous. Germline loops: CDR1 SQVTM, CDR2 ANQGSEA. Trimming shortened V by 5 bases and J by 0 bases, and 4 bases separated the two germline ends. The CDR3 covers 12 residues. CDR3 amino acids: CSVPSNTGELFF. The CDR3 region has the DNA TGCAGCGTTCCATCGAACACCGGGGAGCTGTTTTTT.

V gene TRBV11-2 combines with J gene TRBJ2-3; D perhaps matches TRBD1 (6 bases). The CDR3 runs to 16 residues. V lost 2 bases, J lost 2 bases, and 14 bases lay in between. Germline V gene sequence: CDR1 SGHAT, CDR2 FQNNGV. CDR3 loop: CASSLNRQADTDTQYF. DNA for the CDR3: TGTGCCAGCAGCTTAAACCGACAGGCGGACACAGATACGCAGTATTTT.

CDR3 in DNA: TGTGCCAGCAGCGGGGGACTAGCGGGAGTAGGTGAGCAGTTCTTC. As protein: CASSGGLAGVGEQFF. This chain links TRBV7-9 with TRBJ2-1; 14 nucleotides line up with TRBD2. CDR3 length equals 15 residues. CDR1 is SEHNR and CDR2 is FQNEAQ in the germline V gene (reference sequence). The V and J ends lost 5 bases and 9 bases, in that order; junction bases with no gene match: 6.

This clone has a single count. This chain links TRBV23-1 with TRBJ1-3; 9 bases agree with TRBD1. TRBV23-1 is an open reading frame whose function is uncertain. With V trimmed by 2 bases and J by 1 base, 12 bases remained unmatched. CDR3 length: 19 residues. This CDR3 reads CASSQETTGGSISGNTIYF. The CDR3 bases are TGCGCCAGCAGTCAAGAAACCACAGGGGGCTCTATTTCTGGAAACACCATATATTTT.